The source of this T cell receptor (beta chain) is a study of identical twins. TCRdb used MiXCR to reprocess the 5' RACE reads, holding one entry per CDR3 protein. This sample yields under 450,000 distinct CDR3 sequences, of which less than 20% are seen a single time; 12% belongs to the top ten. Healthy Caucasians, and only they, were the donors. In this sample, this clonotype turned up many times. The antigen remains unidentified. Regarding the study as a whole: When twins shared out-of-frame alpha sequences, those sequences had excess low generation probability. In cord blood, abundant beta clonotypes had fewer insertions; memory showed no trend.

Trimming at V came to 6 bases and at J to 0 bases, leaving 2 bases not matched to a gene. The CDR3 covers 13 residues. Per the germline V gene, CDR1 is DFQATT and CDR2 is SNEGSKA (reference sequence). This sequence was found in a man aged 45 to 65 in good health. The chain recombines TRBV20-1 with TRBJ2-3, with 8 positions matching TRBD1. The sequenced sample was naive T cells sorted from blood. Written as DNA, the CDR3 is TGCAGTGCGCGGACAGGGAGCACAGATACGCAGTATTTT. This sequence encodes CSARTGSTDTQYF.